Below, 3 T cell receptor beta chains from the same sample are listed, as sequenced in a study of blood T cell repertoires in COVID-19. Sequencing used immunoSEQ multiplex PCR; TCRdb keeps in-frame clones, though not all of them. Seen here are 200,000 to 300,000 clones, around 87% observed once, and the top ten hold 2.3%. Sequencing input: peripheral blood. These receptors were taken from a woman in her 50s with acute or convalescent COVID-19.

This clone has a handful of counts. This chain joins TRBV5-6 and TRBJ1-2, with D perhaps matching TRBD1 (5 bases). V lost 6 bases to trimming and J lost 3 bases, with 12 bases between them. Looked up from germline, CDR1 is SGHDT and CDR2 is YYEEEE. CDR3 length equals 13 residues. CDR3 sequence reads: CASNGGGDYGYTF. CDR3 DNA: TGTGCCAGCAACGGGGGAGGGGACTATGGCTACACCTTC.

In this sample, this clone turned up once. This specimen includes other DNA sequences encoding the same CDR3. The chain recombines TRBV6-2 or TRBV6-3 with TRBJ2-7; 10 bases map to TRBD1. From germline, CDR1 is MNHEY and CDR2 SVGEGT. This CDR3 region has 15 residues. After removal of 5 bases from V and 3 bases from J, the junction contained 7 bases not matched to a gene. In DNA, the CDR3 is TGTGCCAGCAGTAGGCCGGGACAGGGGATCTACGAGCAGTACTTC. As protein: CASSRPGQGIYEQYF.

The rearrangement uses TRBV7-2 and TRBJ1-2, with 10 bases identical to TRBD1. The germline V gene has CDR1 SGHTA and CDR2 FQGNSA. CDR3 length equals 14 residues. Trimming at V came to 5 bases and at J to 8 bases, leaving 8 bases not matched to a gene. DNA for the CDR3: TGTGCCAGCAGCCTCTCCAGGACAGGGGGGGGCTACACCTTC. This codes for CASSLSRTGGGYTF.